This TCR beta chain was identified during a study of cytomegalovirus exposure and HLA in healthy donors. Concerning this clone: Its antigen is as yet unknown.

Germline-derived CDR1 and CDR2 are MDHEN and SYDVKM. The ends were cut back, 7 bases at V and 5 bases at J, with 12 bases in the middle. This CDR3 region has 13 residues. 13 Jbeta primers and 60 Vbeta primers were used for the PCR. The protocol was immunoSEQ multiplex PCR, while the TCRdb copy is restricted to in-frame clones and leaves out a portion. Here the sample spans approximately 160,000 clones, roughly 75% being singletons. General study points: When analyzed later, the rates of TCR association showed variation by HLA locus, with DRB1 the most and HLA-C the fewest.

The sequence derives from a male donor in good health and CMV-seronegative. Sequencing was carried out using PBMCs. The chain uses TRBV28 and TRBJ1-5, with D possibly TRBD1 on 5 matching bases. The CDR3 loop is CASTFQGYQPQHF. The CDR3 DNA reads TGTGCCAGCACTTTCCAGGGCTATCAGCCCCAGCATTTT. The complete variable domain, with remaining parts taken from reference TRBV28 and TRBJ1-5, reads DVKVTQSSRYLVKRTGEKVFLECVQDMDHENMFWYRQDPGLGLRLIYFSYDVKMKEKGDIPEGYSVSREKKERFSLILESASTNQTSMYLCASTFQGYQPQHFGDGTRLSIL.